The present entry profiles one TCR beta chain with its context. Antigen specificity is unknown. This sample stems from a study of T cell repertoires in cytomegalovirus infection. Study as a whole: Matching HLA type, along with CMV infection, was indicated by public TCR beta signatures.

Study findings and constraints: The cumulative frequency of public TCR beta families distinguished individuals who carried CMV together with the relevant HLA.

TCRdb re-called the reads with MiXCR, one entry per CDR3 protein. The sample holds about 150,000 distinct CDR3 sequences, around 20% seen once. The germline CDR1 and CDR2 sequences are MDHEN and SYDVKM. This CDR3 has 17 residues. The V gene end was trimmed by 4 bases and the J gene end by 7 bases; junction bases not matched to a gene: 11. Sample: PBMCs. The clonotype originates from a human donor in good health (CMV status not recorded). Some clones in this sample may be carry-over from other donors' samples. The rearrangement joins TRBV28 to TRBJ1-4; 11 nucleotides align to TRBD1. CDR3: CASSSRTGGAYSEKLFF. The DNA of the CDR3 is TGTGCCAGCAGTTCACGGACAGGGGGCGCTTATAGTGAAAAACTGTTTTTT.